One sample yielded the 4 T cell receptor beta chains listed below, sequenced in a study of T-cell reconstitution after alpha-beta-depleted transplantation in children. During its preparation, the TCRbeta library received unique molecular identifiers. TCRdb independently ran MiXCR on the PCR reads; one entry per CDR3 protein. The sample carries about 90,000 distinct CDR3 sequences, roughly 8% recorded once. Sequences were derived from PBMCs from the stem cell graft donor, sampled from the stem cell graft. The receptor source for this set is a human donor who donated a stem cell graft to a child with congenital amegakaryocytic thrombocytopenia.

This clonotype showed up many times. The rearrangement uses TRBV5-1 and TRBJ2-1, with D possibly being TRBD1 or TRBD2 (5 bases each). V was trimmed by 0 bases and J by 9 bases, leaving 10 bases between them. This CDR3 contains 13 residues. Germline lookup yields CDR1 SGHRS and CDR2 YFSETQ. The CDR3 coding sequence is TGCGCCAGCAGCTTGGATCAGGGACGTGAGCAGTTCTTC. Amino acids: CASSLDQGREQFF.

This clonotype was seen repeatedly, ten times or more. CDR3 residues: CASSHNYAGGEQYF. The DNA for the CDR3 is TGCGCCAGCAGCCACAATTATGCAGGGGGGGAGCAGTACTTC. The rearrangement uses TRBV4-1 and TRBJ2-7; TRBD1 might be the D (7 bases). The germline V gene has CDR1 MGHRA and CDR2 YSYEKL. Trimming left V 3 bases short and J 7 bases short, with 16 bases between. The CDR3 runs 14 residues.

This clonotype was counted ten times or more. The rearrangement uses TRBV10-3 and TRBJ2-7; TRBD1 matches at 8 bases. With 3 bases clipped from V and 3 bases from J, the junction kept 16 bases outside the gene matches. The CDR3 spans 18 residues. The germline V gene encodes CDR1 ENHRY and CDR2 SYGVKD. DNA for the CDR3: TGTGCCATCAGTGATATGTTTACGGGTAGCAGGGGGCACTACGAGCAGTACTTC. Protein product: CAISDMFTGSRGHYEQYF.

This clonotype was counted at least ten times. The CDR3 sequence is CAISEGSSYSNQPQHF. CDR3 in DNA: TGTGCCATCAGTGAGGGCAGTAGCTATAGCAATCAGCCCCAGCATTTT. V is TRBV10-3 and J is TRBJ1-5; D gene ambiguous. V dropped 2 bases and J dropped 0 bases, with 11 bases sitting between them. Germline lookup yields CDR1 ENHRY and CDR2 SYGVKD. The CDR3 consists of 16 residues.